One T cell receptor (beta chain) is described in this entry. Measured with immunoSEQ multiplex PCR; TCRdb has only the in-frame clones, and not every one. This table has some 91,000 clones, around 90% appearing once. This record comes from a study of T cell responses to AZD1222 COVID-19 vaccine. The CDR3 extends over 12 amino acids. The germline V and J ends were trimmed by 6 bases and 3 bases, with 5 bases remaining between them. The germline V gene has CDR1 LGHNT and CDR2 FRNRAP. The TCR sequence derives from an adult in good health. The specimen was peripheral blood, collected on day 0 of AZD1222 vaccination. This rearrangement joins TRBV12-5 to TRBJ2-2, with D possibly TRBD1 on 5 matching bases. The DNA for the CDR3 is TGTGCTAGTGGCAGGGACACCGGGGAGCTGTTTTTT. It yields the protein CASGRDTGELFF. Full variable domain (rest looked up from reference TRBV12-5 and TRBJ2-2): DARVTQTPRHKVTEMGQEVTMRCQPILGHNTVFWYRQTMMQGLELLAYFRNRAPLDDSGMPKDRFSAEMPDATLATLKIQPSEPRDSAVYFCASGRDTGELFFGEGSRLTVL.